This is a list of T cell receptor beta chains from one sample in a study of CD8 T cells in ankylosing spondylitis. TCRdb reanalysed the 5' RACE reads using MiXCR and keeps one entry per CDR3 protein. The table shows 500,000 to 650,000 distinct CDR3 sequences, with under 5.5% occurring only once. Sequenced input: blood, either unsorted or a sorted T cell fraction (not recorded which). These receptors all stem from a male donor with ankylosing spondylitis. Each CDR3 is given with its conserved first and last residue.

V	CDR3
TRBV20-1	CSARGPDAGELFF
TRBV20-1	CSASGGVTGELFF
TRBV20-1	CSAPSRESGYEQYF
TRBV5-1	CASSLGPAGSNYGYTF
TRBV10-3	CAISESGAGAKNIQYF
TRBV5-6	CASSWKGLASYEQYF
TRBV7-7	CASSLDGEETQYF
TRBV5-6	CASSWGWGLPREQFF
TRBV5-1	CASSLGSDRSWNTATVFF
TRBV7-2	CASSLTTGKGTGELFF
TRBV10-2	CASSAAGSSYYEQYF
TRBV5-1	CASSLRTSDSYNEQFF
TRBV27	CASNTIGGDQPQHF
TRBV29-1	CSDRESNYGYTF
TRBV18	CASSPESGTLNEQFF
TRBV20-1	CSAPFGVVSNQPQHF
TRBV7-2	CASSPGGLHSPLHF
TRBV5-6	CASSNRDYYNEQFF
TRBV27	CASSLWTGSYEQYF
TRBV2	CASRAGQGMETQYF
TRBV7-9	CASSRMTGGKEKLFF
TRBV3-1	CASSPPRTGIYGYTF
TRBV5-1	CASSLVFSAGAKNIQYF
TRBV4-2	CASSQDPGRGADTQYF
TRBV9	CASSTDSDQPQHF
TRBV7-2	CASSTRDRNTIYF
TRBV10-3	CAIGGDGETQYF
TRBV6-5	CASSYLRLAVGAQYF
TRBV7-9	CASSFGLSEQFF
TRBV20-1	CSASLRDPISNQPQHF
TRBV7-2	CAILDRNYGYTF
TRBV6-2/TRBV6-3	CASSSVANIQYF
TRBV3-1	CASSHINEKLFF
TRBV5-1	CASITGDRSYEQYF
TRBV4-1	CASSQDQFTDTQYF
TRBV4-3	CASSQRTSGSEDTQYF
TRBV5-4	CATGQGFHEQYF
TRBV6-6	CASSYSRDQPQHF
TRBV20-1	CCARDPNVPWRNTEAFF
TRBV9	CASSVLDSQETQYF
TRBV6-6	CASSSELDSQQFF
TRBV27	CASLNNLLDNEQFF
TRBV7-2	CASSLALRGNQPQHF
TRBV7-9	CASSLRAGGGDTIYF
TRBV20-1	CSASRSYNEQFF
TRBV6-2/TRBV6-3	CASRPPGRISYEQYF